This TCR beta chain appears in the sequencing data of a study of cytomegalovirus exposure and HLA in healthy donors. Study background: As released early, the data held approximately 80 million unique TCRs from HLA-typed donors. General observations from the study: Because they were indistinguishable, some V segments, including TRBV6-2 and TRBV6-3, were excluded. After further analysis at a later stage, 16,951 TCR beta sequences were associated with HLA alleles at 0.05 false discovery rate.

Notes on this clone: Its specificity is unknown.

60 Vbeta and 13 Jbeta primers were used in PCR. TCRdb's copy holds only in-frame clones and misses some; the assay was immunoSEQ multiplex PCR. The table records 150,000 to 200,000 clones, over 65% of them present only once. Germline CDR1 is LGHNA and CDR2 is YNFKEQ. V was trimmed by 1 base and J by 2 bases, leaving 9 bases between them. The CDR3 is made up of 15 amino acids. The TCR comes from a man aged 18 to 29 in good health and CMV-seronegative. Material: PBMCs. The rearrangement uses TRBV4-2 and TRBJ1-3; no clear D. The CDR3 DNA reads as TGTGCCAGCAGCCAAGCTGACTTAACTGGAAACACCATATATTTT. Its protein is CASSQADLTGNTIYF.